The entry that follows covers one T cell receptor (beta chain) sequence. Its matching antigen is unknown. Researchers ran the PCR with 60 Vbeta and 13 Jbeta primers. The protocol was immunoSEQ multiplex PCR, while the TCRdb copy is restricted to in-frame clones and leaves out a portion. The sample has more than 85,000 clones; 9.5% to 15% are singletons. The data originate from a study of cytomegalovirus exposure and HLA in healthy donors. On the study more broadly: Of fewer than 450 genotyped donors, about 80% clustered with self-reported Caucasian donors. Study-level findings and limits: The sole available immune exposure information was CMV serostatus. By a later analysis, the bulk of CMV-associated TCR beta chains appeared HLA-restricted. As was reported, the classifier diagnosed cytomegalovirus status with high specificity and sensitivity.

The CDR3 loop spans 13 amino acids. V lost 0 bases and J 3 bases, leaving 6 bases between the germline ends. CDR1 and CDR2 (germline): SGDLS, YYNGEE. V and J are TRBV9 and TRBJ1-1; no reliable D call. The source is a man aged 35 to 55 in good health and CMV-seropositive. Material: PBMCs. The chain's CDR3 is CASSVAADTEAFF. CDR3 in DNA: TGTGCCAGCAGCGTAGCTGCGGACACTGAAGCTTTCTTT. Combining the CDR3 with reference TRBV9 and TRBJ1-1 gives the whole variable domain DSGVTQTPKHLITATGQRVTLRCSPRSGDLSVYWYQQSLDQGLQFLIQYYNGEERAKGNILERFSAQQFPDLHSELNLSSLELGDSALYFCASSVAADTEAFFGQGTRLTVV.